The rows below give T cell receptor beta chains drawn from one sample of a study of T cell changes during pregnancy in multiple sclerosis. TCRdb keeps only in-frame clones here, not all; method: immunoSEQ multiplex PCR. In the table there are roughly 20,000 clones, more than 85% of which are singletons. Sequencing used CD8+ T cells from peripheral blood mononuclear cells, obtained in the first trimester of pregnancy. The receptors here all came from a female donor with multiple sclerosis, enrolled in a pregnancy study. The CDR3 runs from the conserved cysteine through the conserved F or W. A D gene is named only where the DNA matches it firmly.

J gene	D gene	V gene	CDR3 protein	CDR3 DNA
TRBJ2-7	NA	TRBV5-1	CASRPWTAYEQYF	TGCGCCAGCAGACCCTGGACAGCCTACGAGCAGTACTTC
TRBJ2-7	NA	TRBV16	CASSQSFVWGVGYEQYF	TGTGCCAGCAGCCAATCTTTTGTGTGGGGGGTTGGCTACGAGCAGTACTTC
TRBJ2-7	TRBD1	TRBV10-3	CAISGGQGAWEQYF	TGTGCCATCAGTGGGGGACAGGGGGCCTGGGAGCAGTACTTC
TRBJ2-1	TRBD2	TRBV19	CASSRWREGFNEQFF	TGTGCCAGTAGTAGATGGCGGGAGGGTTTCAATGAGCAGTTCTTC
TRBJ2-5	TRBD2	TRBV29-1	CSVEVKEREPAETQYF	TGCAGCGTTGAAGTTAAGGAGCGGGAGCCCGCGGAGACCCAGTACTTC
TRBJ1-4	TRBD1	TRBV28	CASSFPGQQATNEKLFF	TGTGCCAGCAGTTTTCCGGGACAGCAAGCAACTAATGAAAAACTGTTTTTT
TRBJ2-2	TRBD2	TRBV4-3	CASSQDPGGRSRTGELFF	TGCGCCAGCAGCCAAGATCCTGGCGGGAGATCGCGTACCGGGGAGCTGTTTTTT
TRBJ2-3	TRBD2	TRBV6-4	CASSGRSGTSGAPSTDTQYF	TGTGCCAGCAGTGGACGATCCGGGACTAGCGGAGCCCCCAGCACAGATACGCAGTATTTT
TRBJ2-7	TRBD2	TRBV7-2	CASSSGLAGGEQYF	TGTGCCAGCAGCTCGGGACTAGCGGGGGGGGAGCAGTACTTC
TRBJ1-1	TRBD1	TRBV7-2	CASSLTGGMVNTEAFF	TGTGCCAGCAGCTTGACAGGGGGAATGGTGAACACTGAAGCTTTCTTT
TRBJ2-7	NA	TRBV9	CASSVGVSGSYEQYF	TGTGCCAGCAGCGTAGGGGTTAGCGGTTCCTACGAGCAGTACTTC
TRBJ2-7	TRBD2	TRBV4-3	CASSPTLEAGAYEQYF	TGCGCCAGCAGCCCGACTTTGGAGGCGGGGGCCTACGAGCAGTACTTC